These 23 T cell receptor beta chains were sequenced from one sample in a study of Graves' ophthalmopathy and Graves' hyperthyroidism. For repertoire sequencing, the TCR beta CDR3 regions were amplified from RNA transcripts. HTBI primers were employed in first-round RT-PCR, then a second-round multiplex PCR followed. TCRdb reprocessed the multiplex PCR reads via MiXCR and lists one record per CDR3 protein. The sample lists about 660,000 distinct CDR3 sequences, 35% to 50% occurring once. The sample was peripheral blood. The receptors shown here come from an adult man with Graves' ophthalmopathy.

This clonotype came up many times. The rearrangement links TRBV7-9 to TRBJ2-7; a weak D match, TRBD2 (5 bases). Germline lookup yields CDR1 SEHNR and CDR2 FQNEAQ (reference sequence). CDR3 size: 13 residues. Between the trimmed V and J ends, which lost 0 bases and 6 bases, there was a span of 9 bases. CDR3 sequence: CASSLAGIGEQYF. DNA for the CDR3: TGTGCCAGCAGCTTAGCCGGGATTGGCGAGCAGTACTTC.

This clonotype has ten or more counts. The J gene is TRBJ2-7, the V gene TRBV7-8; 7 bases are shared with TRBD2. The CDR3 is made up of 12 amino acids. Per the germline V gene, CDR1 is SGHVS and CDR2 is FQNEAQ. The CDR3 is CAVMAGDYEQYF. CDR3 in DNA: TGTGCAGTTATGGCGGGGGACTACGAGCAGTACTTC.

Ten or more counts support this clonotype. The gene calls are TRBV10-3 and TRBJ2-2, with D perhaps given as TRBD1 or TRBD2 (5 bases each). Germline lookup yields CDR1 ENHRY and CDR2 SYGVKD. The CDR3 loop spans 14 amino acids. V lost 11 bases and J 0 bases, leaving 13 bases between the germline ends. The CDR3 sequence: CASVGTANTGELFF. The CDR3 DNA reads TGTGCCTCGGTAGGGACCGCGAACACCGGGGAGCTGTTTTTT.

This clonotype was detected ten times or more. This rearrangement joins TRBV7-9 to TRBJ2-5, with D perhaps TRBD1 or TRBD2 (5 bases each). The CDR3 covers 17 residues. The germline gives CDR1 SEHNR, CDR2 FQNEAQ (reference sequence). Trimming pared 5 bases from V and 7 bases from J, leaving 26 bases between. CDR3 residues: CASSTRKPGPAHGTQYF. DNA for the CDR3: TGTGCCAGCAGCACACGCAAACCGGGACCCGCTCACGGGACCCAGTACTTC.

This clonotype was seen ten or more times. The chain uses TRBV2 and TRBJ2-3; D unclear. The V end was cut by 5 bases, the J end by 0 bases, with 0 bases between. Looked up from germline, CDR1 is SNHLY and CDR2 is FYNNEI. CDR3 size: 11 residues. This CDR3 is CASSSTDTQYF. The DNA for the CDR3 is TGTGCCAGCAGTAGCACAGATACGCAGTATTTT. The variable domain in full, completed from reference TRBV2 and TRBJ2-3, reads EPEVTQTPSHQVTQMGQEVILRCVPISNHLYFYWYRQILGQKVEFLVSFYNNEISEKSEIFDDQFSVERPDGSNFTLKIRSTKLEDSAMYFCASSSTDTQYFGPGTRLTVL.

This clonotype was counted ten times or more. The chain has TRBV4-2 and TRBJ1-5; D is undetermined. The CDR3 has 14 residues. Germline CDR1 is LGHNA and CDR2 is YNFKEQ. The V end was cut by 0 bases, the J end by 0 bases, with 3 bases between. CDR3 residues: CASSQERSNQPQHF. The CDR3 bases are TGTGCCAGCAGCCAAGAACGTAGCAATCAGCCCCAGCATTTT.

This clonotype appeared a few times. This rearrangement joins TRBV29-1 to TRBJ1-2, with 9 bases lining up with TRBD1. CDR3 length: 13 residues. Per germline, CDR1 SQVTM and CDR2 ANQGSEA. The ends lost 8 bases at V and 3 bases at J; junction bases unmatched: 7. The CDR3 spells CSLGQGVDYGYTF. The CDR3 DNA reads TGCAGCTTGGGACAGGGAGTCGACTATGGCTACACCTTC.

This rearrangement joins TRBV19 to TRBJ1-5, with 8 bases identical to TRBD1. The CDR3 is 16 amino acids. J gave up 0 bases and V 6 bases, and 7 bases lay outside the gene matches. Per germline, CDR1 LNHDA and CDR2 SQIVND (reference sequence). The CDR3 region is CASSQNRGDSNQPQHF. CDR3 DNA: TGTGCCAGTAGCCAAAACAGGGGGGATAGCAATCAGCCCCAGCATTTT.

This clonotype was seen a few times. This chain links TRBV29-1 with TRBJ2-3; D unresolved. The germline V gene encodes CDR1 SQVTM and CDR2 ANQGSEA. Trimming stripped 3 bases from V and 3 bases from J, with 4 bases between. CDR3 length: 11 residues. Here the CDR3 reads CSVEQTDTQYF. The CDR3 nucleotides are TGCAGCGTTGAGCAAACAGATACGCAGTATTTT.

This clonotype was detected a few times. V usage is TRBV12-5 and J usage is TRBJ1-5; the D gene is possibly TRBD1 (5 bases). Trimming shortened V by 0 bases and J by 5 bases, and 20 bases separated the two germline ends. Germline-derived CDR1 and CDR2 are LGHNT and FRNRAP. The CDR3 totals 18 residues. The chain's CDR3 is CASGLVLMGGQGYQPQHF. As DNA, the CDR3 is TGTGCTAGTGGTTTGGTACTAATGGGTGGACAAGGTTATCAGCCCCAGCATTTT.

This clonotype was observed at least ten times. The chain joins TRBV4-3 to TRBJ1-2, with TRBD1 matching over 10 bases. With 4 bases clipped from V and 2 bases from J, the junction kept 4 bases outside the gene matches. Germline-derived CDR1 and CDR2 are LGHNA and YSLEER. This CDR3 spans 15 amino acids. CDR3 residues: CASSREDRGNYGYTF. The CDR3 DNA reads TGCGCCAGCAGCCGGGAGGACAGGGGGAACTATGGCTACACCTTC.

This clonotype has at least ten counts. This chain connects TRBV2 to TRBJ2-5; a possible D gene is TRBD1 (7 bases). The CDR3 is made up of 18 amino acids. CDR1 SNHLY and CDR2 FYNNEI come from the germline V gene. Trimming pared 4 bases from V and 2 bases from J, leaving 23 bases between. CDR3 region: CASSGRRRDSLVQETQYF. CDR3 coding DNA: TGTGCCAGCAGTGGACGGCGGCGGGACAGCCTCGTACAAGAGACCCAGTACTTC.

V gene TRBV11-1 combines with J gene TRBJ1-1, with D hard to call. Trimming took off 8 bases at V and 1 base at J, with 11 bases between the two ends. The CDR3 length is 13 residues. Germline values: CDR1 SGHAT, CDR2 FQDESV (reference sequence). This chain's CDR3 is CASHSPANTEAFF. For the CDR3, the DNA is TGTGCCAGCCACTCTCCAGCGAACACTGAAGCTTTCTTT.

J is TRBJ2-3 and V is TRBV7-3; D gene uncertain. The V gene lost 1 base and the J gene lost 9 bases, with 5 bases spanning the gap. Germline loops: CDR1 SGHTA, CDR2 FQGTGA. The CDR3 has 11 residues. CDR3 sequence (DNA): TGTGCCAGCAGCTTAAATGGGACGCAGTATTTT. Its translation is CASSLNGTQYF.

This clonotype has at least ten counts. The rearrangement joins TRBV6-5 to TRBJ1-6; tentative D call: TRBD1 (6 bases). Per the germline V gene, CDR1 is MNHEY and CDR2 is SVGAGI. With 0 bases removed from V and 8 bases from J, the gap between germline ends came to 11 bases. CDR3 length equals 15 residues. The CDR3 protein is CASSYSQGLDSPLHF. The CDR3 DNA reads TGTGCCAGCAGTTACTCACAGGGTTTGGATTCACCCCTCCACTTT.

Ten or more counts support this clonotype. The chain carries TRBV11-2 and TRBJ2-6; D ambiguous. Germline-derived CDR1 and CDR2 are SGHAT and FQNNGV. There are 12 residues in the CDR3. The CDR3 sequence is CGENSGANVLTF. CDR3 DNA: TGTGGAGAGAACTCTGGGGCCAACGTCCTGACTTTC.

The genes are TRBV20-1 and TRBJ1-5; D is ambiguous. Germline values: CDR1 DFQATT, CDR2 SNEGSKA (reference sequence). This CDR3 is 12 amino acids long. V was cut by 7 bases and J by 5 bases, with 12 bases left in between. CDR3 in DNA: TGCAGTGGGAAGGAGGTTGATCAGCCCCAGCATTTT. Protein product: CSGKEVDQPQHF.

This clonotype was seen many times. The chain uses TRBV7-8 and TRBJ1-6, with TRBD1 matching 7 bases. With 4 bases clipped from V and 6 bases from J, the junction kept 9 bases outside the gene matches. The CDR3 loop spans 16 amino acids. The germline gives CDR1 SGHVS, CDR2 FQNEAQ. The CDR3 DNA reads as TGTGCCAGCAGCTCCGGGACAGCTAAGTTTAATTCACCCCTCCACTTT. Protein: CASSSGTAKFNSPLHF.

The gene calls are TRBV20-1 and TRBJ1-1, with a tentative D call TRBD1 (5 bases). This CDR3 spans 13 amino acids. V was cut by 6 bases and J by 0 bases, with 11 bases left in between. Per the germline V gene, CDR1 is DFQATT and CDR2 is SNEGSKA (reference sequence). The CDR3 DNA reads TGCAGTGCCCCGGGGGAGTTGAACACTGAAGCTTTCTTT. This gives the protein CSAPGELNTEAFF.

This clonotype was picked up many times. This chain links TRBV12-3 or TRBV12-4 with TRBJ2-2; 7 bases line up with TRBD1. The CDR3 spans 16 residues. Germline trimming cut 6 bases from V and 1 base from J; bases unmatched to any gene: 8. The CDR3 is CASSETGTVNTGELFF. The CDR3 DNA sequence: TGTGCCAGCAGCGAGACCGGGACAGTGAACACCGGGGAGCTGTTTTTT.

A note on this clonotype: Sequence at one end of the junction differs from germline and may be a read error. This chain links TRBV10-2 with TRBJ2-5, with D tentatively TRBD1 or TRBD2 (6 bases each). Germline V gene sequence: CDR1 WSHSY, CDR2 SAAADI. This CDR3 contains 15 residues. CDR3 in amino acids: CASSYFEGGGETQYF. CDR3 bases: TGTGCCAGCAGTTATTTCGAGGGGGGAGGAGAGACCCAGTACTTC.

The chain employs TRBV12-3 or TRBV12-4 and TRBJ2-7; 8 positions match TRBD2. This CDR3 comprises 15 residues. Germline trimming cut 2 bases from V and 7 bases from J; bases unmatched to any gene: 10. The CDR3 is CASSLLAGLGGEQYF. DNA for the CDR3: TGTGCCAGCAGTTTATTAGCGGGGCTTGGCGGGGAGCAGTACTTC.

The CDR3 region is CASGGGQQETQYF. As DNA, the CDR3 is TGTGCCAGCGGCGGGGGGCAACAAGAGACCCAGTACTTC. The chain uses TRBV7-2 and TRBJ2-5; TRBD2 aligns across 8 bases. The junction had 4 bases not matched to a gene; V was cut back by 8 bases and J by 2 bases. Germline-derived CDR1 and CDR2 are SGHTA and FQGNSA. There are 13 residues in the CDR3. Filled out from reference TRBV7-2 and TRBJ2-5, the complete variable domain reads GAGVSQSPSNKVTEKGKDVELRCDPISGHTALYWYRQSLGQGLEFLIYFQGNSAPDKSGLPSDRFSAERTGGSVSTLTIQRTQQEDSAVYLCASGGGQQETQYFGPGTRLLVL.